This TCR beta chain was obtained from a study of chemoradiotherapy in HPV16-positive cancers. Turning to the study itself: Candidate HPV-specific clones and shared TCR motifs came from a couple of HPV16-positive patients. Whole-study findings and limits: Candidate HPV-specific clones and E7-related TCR motifs grew in tumor during treatment. Better recurrence-free survival went with HPV-responsive T-cell expansion in HPV16-positive patients.

Per germline, CDR1 LNHDA and CDR2 SQIVND (reference sequence). CDR3 length: 14 amino acids. V was shortened by 1 base and J by 6 bases, with 10 bases between the two germline ends. Comment on this clone: What it binds is not known.

Some clones are missing from TCRdb's copy, which holds only in-frame ones; the method was immunoSEQ multiplex PCR. The profile covers about 53,000 clones, with 90% appearing a single time and less than 3.5% taken by the ten largest. This receptor was taken from a human donor with HPV-associated anogenital cancer. This chain links TRBV19 with TRBJ1-5, with no clear D. The source material was blood, sampled from a patient who underwent chemoradiotherapy. The CDR3 DNA reads as TGTGCCAGTAGTATAGCGGTTAGGGCTCAGCCCCAGCATTTT. It yields the protein CASSIAVRAQPQHF.